The source of this TCR beta chain is a study of spatial heterogeneity in lung cancer. Study-wide background: Where they were available, follow-up PBMC samples were sequenced, at a median of around 26 months after resection. Alpha-chain sequences were detected in numbers that were consistently lower than beta-chain sequences. Broader study findings: Blood showed ubiquitous tumor TCRs more often at resection than at routine follow-up.

Trimming removed 8 bases from V and 1 base from J, with 11 bases in between. Germline values: CDR1 SNHLY, CDR2 FYNNEI. The CDR3 extends over 13 amino acids. Specified time point: blood at routine non-recurrence follow-up after resection. Unsorted samples of tumor, nontumor lung or frozen PBMC had their whole RNA sequenced. The presence of a unique molecular identifier marked each TCR cDNA molecule. Using its own MiXCR run on the 5' RACE reads, TCRdb lists one record per CDR3 protein. Counted here are about 52,000 distinct CDR3 sequences, around 7% occurring once; the ten biggest clones make up roughly 37%. As concerns this clonotype: What it recognizes is unknown.

The origin of this receptor is a female donor with early-stage non-small cell lung cancer. This specimen consisted of PBMCs, obtained at follow-up. The rearrangement joins TRBV2 to TRBJ2-5; D unclear. CDR3 sequence (DNA): TGTGCCAGCTATAAAGGAGTCCAAGAGACCCAGTACTTC. Encoded protein: CASYKGVQETQYF.